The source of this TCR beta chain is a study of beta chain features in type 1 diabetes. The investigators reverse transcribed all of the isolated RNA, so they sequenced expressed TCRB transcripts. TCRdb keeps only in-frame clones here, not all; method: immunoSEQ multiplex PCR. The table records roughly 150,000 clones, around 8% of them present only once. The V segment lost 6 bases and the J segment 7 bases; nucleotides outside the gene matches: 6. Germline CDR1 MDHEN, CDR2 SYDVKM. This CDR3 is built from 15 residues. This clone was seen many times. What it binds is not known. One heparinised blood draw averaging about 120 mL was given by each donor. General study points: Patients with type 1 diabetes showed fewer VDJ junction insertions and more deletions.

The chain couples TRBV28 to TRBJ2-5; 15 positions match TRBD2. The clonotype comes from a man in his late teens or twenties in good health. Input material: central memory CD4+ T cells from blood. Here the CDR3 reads CASRRGLAGGGTQYF. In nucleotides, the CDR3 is TGTGCCAGCAGGCGGGGACTAGCGGGAGGAGGGACCCAGTACTTC.